This T cell receptor beta chain was identified during a study of CD8+ T cells in alopecia areata. About the study: Administration of oral tofacitinib to treated patients was at 5 to 10 mg twice daily. General study points: Significant decreases in scalp clonality and expanded CD8+ clones followed tofacitinib treatment.

Trimming took off 2 bases at V and 1 base at J, with 5 bases between the two ends. Germline V gene lookup returns CDR1 SEHNR and CDR2 FQNEAQ (reference sequence). The CDR3 is 13 residues long. Once RNA had been extracted, it was reverse transcribed into cDNA to act as the sequencing template. Libraries were prepared by immunoSEQ multiplex PCR; TCRdb keeps only in-frame clonotypes and omits some of them. The data hold about 270,000 clones, with 60% observed a single time. Treatment defined: oral pan-JAK inhibitor, 5-10 mg twice daily. The sample holds a few counts of this clone. Its antigen is unknown. This TCR was recovered from a human donor with alopecia areata. Sample: CD4+ T cells sorted from blood, taken between weeks 51 and 54, from a patient treated with tofacitinib. This rearrangement joins TRBV7-9 to TRBJ1-1; D unclear. The CDR3 nucleotides are TGTGCCAGCAGCTTAATGCGGAACACTGAAGCTTTCTTT. This translates into CASSLMRNTEAFF.